Reported below is one TCR beta chain. Its antigen is not identified. These data belong to a study of T cell responses to AZD1222 COVID-19 vaccine. The repertoire was sequenced with immunoSEQ multiplex PCR; TCRdb's copy has only in-frame clones and lacks some. The sample yields 150,000 or so clones, roughly nine tenths seen once. Study observations and caveats: Two AZD1222 administrations were followed by greater Spike-specific TCR breadth and depth. Among spike-specific TCRs, nearly half reportedly target unmutated variant regions. There were mostly white British donors and more females than males, and clonal diversity was possibly underestimated.

Germline assignment: CDR1 SGHDN and CDR2 FVKESK. The length of the CDR3 is 15 residues. The J segment lost 9 bases and the V segment lost 3 bases, leaving 14 bases of the junction unmatched. The chain employs TRBV14 and TRBJ2-7; 7 nucleotides align to TRBD2. The source was peripheral blood, collected on day 0 of AZD1222 vaccination. This TCR came from an adult in good health. CDR3 in DNA: TGTGCCAGCAGCCATAACGGACTAGTCCTCTGGGCGCAGTACTTC. Its protein product is CASSHNGLVLWAQYF.